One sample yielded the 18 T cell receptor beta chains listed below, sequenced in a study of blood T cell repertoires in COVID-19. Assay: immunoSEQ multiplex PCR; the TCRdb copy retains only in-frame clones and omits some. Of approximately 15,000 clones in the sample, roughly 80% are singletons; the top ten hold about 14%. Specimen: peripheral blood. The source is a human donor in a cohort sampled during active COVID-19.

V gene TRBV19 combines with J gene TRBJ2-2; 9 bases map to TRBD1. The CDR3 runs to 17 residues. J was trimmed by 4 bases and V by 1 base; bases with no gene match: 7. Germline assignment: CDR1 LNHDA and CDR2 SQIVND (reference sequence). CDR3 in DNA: TGTGCCAGTAGTATAGGGGTAACAGGGGGCAGCACCGGGGAGCTGTTTTTT. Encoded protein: CASSIGVTGGSTGELFF.

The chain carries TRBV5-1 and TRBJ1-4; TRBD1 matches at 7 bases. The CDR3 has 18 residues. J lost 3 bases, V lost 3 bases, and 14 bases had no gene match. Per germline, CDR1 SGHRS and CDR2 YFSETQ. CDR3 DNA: TGCGCCAGCAGCTACCGCCCCGGTAAGGGGGCAGCTAATGAAAAACTGTTTTTT. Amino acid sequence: CASSYRPGKGAANEKLFF.

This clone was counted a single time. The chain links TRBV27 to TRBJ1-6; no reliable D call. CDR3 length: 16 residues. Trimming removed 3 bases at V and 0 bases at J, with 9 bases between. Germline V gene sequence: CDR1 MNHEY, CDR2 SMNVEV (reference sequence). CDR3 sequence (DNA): TGTGCCAGCAGTTTCAAGGAGAGCTCCTATAATTCACCCCTCCACTTT. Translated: CASSFKESSYNSPLHF.

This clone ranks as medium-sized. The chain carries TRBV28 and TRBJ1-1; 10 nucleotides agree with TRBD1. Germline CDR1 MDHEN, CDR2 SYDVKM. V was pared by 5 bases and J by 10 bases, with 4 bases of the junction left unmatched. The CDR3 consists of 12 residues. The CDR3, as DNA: TGTGCCAGCAGTCTCCGGGACAGGGGAGCTTTCTTT. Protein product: CASSLRDRGAFF.

DNA of the CDR3: TGTGCCAGCAGCCAGCGCGGGGGACTAGCGGGGGCAGATACGCAGTATTTT. It codes for CASSQRGGLAGADTQYF. The chain has TRBV3-1 (or the pseudogene TRBV3-2) and TRBJ2-3, with 14 bases lining up with TRBD2. Germline assignment: CDR1 LGHDT and CDR2 YNNKEL (reference sequence). CDR3 size: 17 residues. V was pared by 3 bases and J by 4 bases, with 6 bases of the junction left unmatched.

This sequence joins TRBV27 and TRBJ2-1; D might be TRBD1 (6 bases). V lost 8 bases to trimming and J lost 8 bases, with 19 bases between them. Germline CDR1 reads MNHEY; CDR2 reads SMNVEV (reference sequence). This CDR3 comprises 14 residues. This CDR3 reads CASGDRSFGDEQFF. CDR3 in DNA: TGTGCCAGCGGAGACAGGAGCTTCGGGGATGAGCAGTTCTTC.

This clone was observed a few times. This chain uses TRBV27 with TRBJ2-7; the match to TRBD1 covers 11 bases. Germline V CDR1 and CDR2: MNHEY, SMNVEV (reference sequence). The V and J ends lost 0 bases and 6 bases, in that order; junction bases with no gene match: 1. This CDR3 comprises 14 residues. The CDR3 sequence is CASSLSGTGGEQYF. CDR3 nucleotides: TGTGCCAGCAGTTTATCCGGGACAGGGGGCGAGCAGTACTTC.

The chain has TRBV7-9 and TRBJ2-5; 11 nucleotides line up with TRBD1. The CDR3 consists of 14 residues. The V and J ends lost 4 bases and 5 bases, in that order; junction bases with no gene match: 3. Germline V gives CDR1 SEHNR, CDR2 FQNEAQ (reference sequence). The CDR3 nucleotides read TGTGCCAGCAGCTCGGACAGGGGGCGTGAGACCCAGTACTTC. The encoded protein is CASSSDRGRETQYF.

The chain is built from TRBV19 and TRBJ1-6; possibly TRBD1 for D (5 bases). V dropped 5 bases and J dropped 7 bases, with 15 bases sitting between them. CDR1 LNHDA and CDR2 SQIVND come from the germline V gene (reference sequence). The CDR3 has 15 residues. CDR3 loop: CASSPTLKGNSPLHF. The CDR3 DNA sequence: TGTGCCAGTAGTCCCACCCTCAAGGGGAATTCACCCCTCCACTTT.

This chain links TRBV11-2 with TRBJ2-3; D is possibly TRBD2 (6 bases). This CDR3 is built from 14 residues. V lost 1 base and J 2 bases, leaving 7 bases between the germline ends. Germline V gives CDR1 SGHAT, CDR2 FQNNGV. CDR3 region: CASSLGTTTDTQYF. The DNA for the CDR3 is TGTGCCAGCAGCTTAGGGACTACCACAGATACGCAGTATTTT.

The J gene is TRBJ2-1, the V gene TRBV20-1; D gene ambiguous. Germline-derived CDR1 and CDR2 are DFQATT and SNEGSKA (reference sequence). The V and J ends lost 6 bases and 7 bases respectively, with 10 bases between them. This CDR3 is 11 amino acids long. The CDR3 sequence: CSAPGRNEQFF. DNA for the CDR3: TGCAGTGCCCCAGGTCGAAATGAGCAGTTCTTC.

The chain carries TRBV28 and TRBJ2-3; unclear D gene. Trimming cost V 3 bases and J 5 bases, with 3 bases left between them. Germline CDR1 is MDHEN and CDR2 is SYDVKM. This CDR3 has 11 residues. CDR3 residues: CASSFQDTQYF. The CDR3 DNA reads TGTGCCAGCAGTTTCCAAGATACGCAGTATTTT.

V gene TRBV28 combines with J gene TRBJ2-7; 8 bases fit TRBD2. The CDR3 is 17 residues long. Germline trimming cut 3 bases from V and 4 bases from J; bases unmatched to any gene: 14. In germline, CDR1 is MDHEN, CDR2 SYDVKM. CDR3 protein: CASSFPPSGTSRYEQYF. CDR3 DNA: TGTGCCAGCAGTTTCCCACCCTCCGGGACTAGTAGGTACGAGCAGTACTTC.

CDR3 bases: TGTGCCAGCAGCCCCCAGGGAGGTGGGGCCAAAAACATTCAGTACTTC. Protein: CASSPQGGGAKNIQYF. The chain carries TRBV11-3 and TRBJ2-4; weak D call: TRBD2 (6 bases). With 5 bases removed from V and 1 base from J, the gap between germline ends came to 15 bases. Germline values: CDR1 SGHNT, CDR2 YENEEA. The CDR3 length is 16 residues.

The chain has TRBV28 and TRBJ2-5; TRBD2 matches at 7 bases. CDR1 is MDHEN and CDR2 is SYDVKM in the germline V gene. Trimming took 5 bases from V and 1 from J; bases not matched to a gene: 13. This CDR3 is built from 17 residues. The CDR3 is CASSLEKQAGSQETQYF. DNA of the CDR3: TGTGCCAGCAGTCTTGAGAAACAAGCGGGGAGCCAAGAGACCCAGTACTTC.

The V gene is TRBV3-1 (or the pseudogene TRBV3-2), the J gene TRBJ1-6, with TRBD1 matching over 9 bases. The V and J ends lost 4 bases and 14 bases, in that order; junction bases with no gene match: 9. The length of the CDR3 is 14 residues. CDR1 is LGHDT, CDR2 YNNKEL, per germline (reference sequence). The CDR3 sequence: CASSRLTGGSTLHF. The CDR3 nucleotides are TGTGCCAGCAGCCGATTAACAGGGGGCTCAACCCTCCACTTT.

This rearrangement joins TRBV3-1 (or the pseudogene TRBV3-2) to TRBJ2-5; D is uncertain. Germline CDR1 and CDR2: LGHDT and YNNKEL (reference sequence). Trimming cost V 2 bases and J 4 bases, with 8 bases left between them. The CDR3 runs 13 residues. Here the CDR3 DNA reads TGTGCCAGCAGCCAACGAAATAGAGAGACCCAGTACTTC. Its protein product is CASSQRNRETQYF.

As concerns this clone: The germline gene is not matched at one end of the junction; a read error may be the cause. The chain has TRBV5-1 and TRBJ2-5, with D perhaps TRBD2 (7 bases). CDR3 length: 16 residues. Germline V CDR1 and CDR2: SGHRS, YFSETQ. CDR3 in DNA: TGCGCCCGCAGCCGGAGGGGGGGAAGTGAGAGGAAGACCCAGTACTTC. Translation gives CARSRRGGSERKTQYF.